A selection of T cell receptor beta chains follows, all from one sample in a study of blood T cell repertoires in COVID-19. Produced via immunoSEQ multiplex PCR; TCRdb's table is partial and in-frame only. Seen here are roughly 150,000 clones, 75% to 85% observed once, and the top ten hold over 4%. Sequenced sample: peripheral blood. Receptor source: a woman aged 45-65 years with acute or convalescent COVID-19. The CDR3 runs from the conserved cysteine through the conserved F or W. The order of the fields is J gene, D gene, V gene, clone size, CDR3 protein, CDR3 DNA. The D gene is left open where the match is weak. The size entry is marked missing in some rows and otherwise reads once, few, many or a size class.

TRBJ1-1	TRBD1	TRBV3-1/TRBV3-2	-	CASTTQGAPTEAFF	TGTGCCAGCACTACACAGGGGGCGCCGACTGAAGCTTTCTTT
TRBJ1-5	-	TRBV7-8	-	CASSLSDFNQPQHF	TGTGCCAGCAGCTTATCAGACTTCAATCAGCCCCAGCATTTT
TRBJ2-3	TRBD1	TRBV19	-	CASSAPGRGGDWSTDTQYF	TGTGCCAGTAGTGCCCCGGGTCGAGGGGGCGATTGGTCCACAGATACGCAGTATTTT
TRBJ1-5	TRBD1	TRBV3-1/TRBV3-2	-	CASSLGGGTGNQPQHF	TGTGCCAGCAGCCTTGGGGGAGGGACAGGAAATCAGCCCCAGCATTTT
TRBJ1-1	-	TRBV7-2	-	CASSWKELNTEAFF	TGTGCCAGCAGCTGGAAGGAGCTGAACACTGAAGCTTTCTTT
TRBJ2-7	TRBD2	TRBV4-3	-	CASSQTSGGVSYEQYF	TGCGCCAGCAGCCAGACTAGCGGGGGGGTCTCCTACGAGCAGTACTTC
TRBJ2-1	-	TRBV18	-	CASSLAIYSYNEQFF	TGTGCCAGCTCCCTTGCTATCTACTCCTACAATGAGCAGTTCTTC
TRBJ2-2	-	TRBV24-1	-	CATSRNTGELFF	TGTGCCACCTCCAGGAACACCGGGGAGCTGTTTTTT
TRBJ2-5	TRBD2	TRBV27	-	CASSLWASGGTGGPQETQYF	TGTGCCAGCAGTTTATGGGCTAGCGGGGGGACCGGGGGTCCACAAGAGACCCAGTACTTC
TRBJ2-1	TRBD2	TRBV5-1	-	CASSVVRGAPNEQFF	TGCGCCAGCAGCGTTGTGCGGGGGGCCCCCAATGAGCAGTTCTTC
TRBJ1-5	TRBD1	TRBV24-1	few	CATSDAGTGQPQHF	TGTGCCACCAGTGATGCCGGGACAGGGCAGCCCCAGCATTTT
TRBJ2-7	-	TRBV7-9	-	CASSLVAHRYEQYF	TGTGCCAGCAGCTTAGTGGCACACCGCTACGAGCAGTACTTC
TRBJ1-2	TRBD1	TRBV12-3/TRBV12-4	-	CASSRAGGDGYTF	TGTGCCAGCAGTAGGGCAGGGGGAGATGGCTACACCTTC
TRBJ1-6	-	TRBV28	-	CSSGFADGYNSPLHF	TGTTCGAGTGGGTTCGCGGATGGCTATAATTCACCCCTCCACTTT
TRBJ1-1	-	TRBV11-3	-	CASSLTWVNTEAFF	TGTGCCAGCAGCTTGACATGGGTGAACACTGAAGCTTTCTTT
TRBJ2-2	TRBD2	TRBV9	few	CASSVDAGVLTGELFF	TGTGCCAGCAGCGTAGACGCGGGGGTCCTCACCGGGGAGCTGTTTTTT
TRBJ1-5	TRBD1	TRBV7-9	-	CASGNTGGDYQPQHF	TGTGCCAGCGGAAATACAGGGGGCGATTATCAGCCCCAGCATTTT
TRBJ1-3	-	TRBV3-1/TRBV3-2	-	CASSHRGGPGNTIYF	TGTGCCAGCAGCCATAGGGGGGGACCCGGGAACACCATATATTTT
TRBJ1-6	-	TRBV27	-	CASSLREWSPLHF	TGTGCCAGCAGTTTAAGGGAGTGGTCACCCCTCCACTTT
TRBJ1-2	TRBD1	TRBV6-2/TRBV6-3	-	CASSLGTVYGYTF	TGTGCCAGCAGCCTTGGGACAGTATATGGCTACACCTTC
TRBJ2-7	TRBD1	TRBV5-8	-	CASSLAKGQGAFEQYF	TGTGCCAGCAGCTTGGCAAAGGGACAGGGGGCGTTCGAGCAGTACTTC
TRBJ1-2	TRBD1	TRBV6-5	once	CASRGLTGGGYTF	TGTGCCAGCAGGGGGCTTACAGGGGGCGGCTACACCTTC
TRBJ1-6	-	TRBV21-1	-	CASLKGDSTESSYNSPLHF	TGTGCCAGCCTCAAAGGGGACAGTACAGAAAGCTCCTATAATTCACCCCTCCACTTT
TRBJ1-2	TRBD1	TRBV7-2	-	CASSQYRDSLYGYTF	TGTGCCAGCAGCCAATACCGGGACAGCTTATATGGCTACACCTTC
TRBJ2-3	TRBD1	TRBV27	-	CASSLKGTGATDTQYF	TGTGCCAGCAGTTTAAAGGGAACAGGGGCAACAGATACGCAGTATTTT
TRBJ1-1	-	TRBV5-5	-	CASSSQGPEAFF	TGTGCCAGCAGTTCACAGGGACCTGAAGCTTTCTTT
TRBJ1-1	-	TRBV15	-	CATSRDHSGTTEAFF	TGTGCCACCAGCAGAGATCACTCAGGGACTACTGAAGCTTTCTTT